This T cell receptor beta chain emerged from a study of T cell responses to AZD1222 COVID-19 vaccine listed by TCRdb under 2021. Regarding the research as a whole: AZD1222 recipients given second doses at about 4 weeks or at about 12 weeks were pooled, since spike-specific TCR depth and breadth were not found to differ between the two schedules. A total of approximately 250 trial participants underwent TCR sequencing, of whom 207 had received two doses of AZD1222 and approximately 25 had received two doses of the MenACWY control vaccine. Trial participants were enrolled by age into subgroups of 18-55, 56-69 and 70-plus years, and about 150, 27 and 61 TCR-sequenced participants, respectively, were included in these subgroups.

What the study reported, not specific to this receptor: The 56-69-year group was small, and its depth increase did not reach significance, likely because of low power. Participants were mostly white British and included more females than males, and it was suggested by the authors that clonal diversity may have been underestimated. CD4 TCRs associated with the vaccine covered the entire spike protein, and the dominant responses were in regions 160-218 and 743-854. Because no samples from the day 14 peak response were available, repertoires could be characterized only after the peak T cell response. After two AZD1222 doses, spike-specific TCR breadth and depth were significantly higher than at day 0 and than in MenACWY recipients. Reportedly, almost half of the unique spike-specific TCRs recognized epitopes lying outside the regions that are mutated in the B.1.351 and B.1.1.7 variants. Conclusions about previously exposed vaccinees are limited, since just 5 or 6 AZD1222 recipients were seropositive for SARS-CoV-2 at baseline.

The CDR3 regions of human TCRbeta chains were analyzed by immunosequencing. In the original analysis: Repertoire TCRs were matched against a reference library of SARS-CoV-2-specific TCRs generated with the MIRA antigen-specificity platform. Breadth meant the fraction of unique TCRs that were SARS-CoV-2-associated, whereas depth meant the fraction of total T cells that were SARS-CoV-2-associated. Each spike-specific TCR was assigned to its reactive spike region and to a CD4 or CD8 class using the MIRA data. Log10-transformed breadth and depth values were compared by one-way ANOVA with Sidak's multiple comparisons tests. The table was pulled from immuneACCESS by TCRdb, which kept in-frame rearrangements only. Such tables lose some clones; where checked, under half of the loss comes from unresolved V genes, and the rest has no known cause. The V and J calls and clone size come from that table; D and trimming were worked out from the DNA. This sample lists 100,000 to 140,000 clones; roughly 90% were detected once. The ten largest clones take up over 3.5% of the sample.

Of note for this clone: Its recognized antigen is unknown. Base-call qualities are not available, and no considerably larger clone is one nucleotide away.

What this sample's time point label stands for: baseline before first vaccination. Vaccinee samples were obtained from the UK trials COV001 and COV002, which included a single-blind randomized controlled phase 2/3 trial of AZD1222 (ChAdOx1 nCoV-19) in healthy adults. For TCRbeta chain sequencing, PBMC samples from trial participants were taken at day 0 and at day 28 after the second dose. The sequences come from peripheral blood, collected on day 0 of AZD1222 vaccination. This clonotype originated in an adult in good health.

The nucleotide sequence reads TGCGCCAGCAGCCCCAGCGGGGGTCCCTCCTACGAGCAGTACTTC. Its protein reads: CASSPSGGPSYEQYF. The sequence links TRBV5-1 to TRBJ2-7; the central 8 bases match TRBD2. Measured from the cysteine to the phenylalanine, the CDR3 is 15 residues long. Only the CDR3 portion is preserved as DNA: 45 bases, with reading frame beginning at the first base. V trim: 4 bases; J trim: 0 bases; unmatched bases: 6. The germline V gene yields SGHRS for CDR1 and YFSETQ for CDR2.